These T cell receptor beta chains were read from a single sample in a study of control samples from healthy donors and cancer patients. Profiled with immunoSEQ multiplex PCR; TCRdb holds only in-frame clones, not every one. The sample contains approximately 120,000 clones, roughly nine tenths of which appear only once. The sample was blood. These receptors all stem from a man between 18 and 35 years old in good health. The CDR3 runs from the conserved cysteine through the conserved F or W. The D gene is left open where the match is weak. Rows may omit the clone size; those that give it use once, few, many or a size class.

-	-	15	TRBV6-6	TRBJ2-3	TGTGCCAGCAGTTACGGTTCCGCGGGCACAGATACGCAGTATTTT	CASSYGSAGTDTQYF
-	once	14	TRBV7-8	TRBJ1-2	TGTGCCAGCAGCTTAGCGCTAGGACGTGGGGGCTACACCTTC	CASSLALGRGGYTF
-	-	12	TRBV28	TRBJ2-7	TGTGCCAGCCAATTCTTCTCGGGGGAGCAGTACTTC	CASQFFSGEQYF
TRBD2	-	16	TRBV7-3	TRBJ2-1	TGTGCCAGCAGCTTAAGGGCGTCGGGAGGTCGCCGGGAGCAGTTCTTC	CASSLRASGGRREQFF
-	once	12	TRBV6-5	TRBJ2-7	TGTGCCGCCCGAGCCTCTGACTACGAGCAGTACTTC	CAARASDYEQYF
TRBD2	-	16	TRBV19	TRBJ2-5	TGTGCCAGTAGTCCGATAGCGGGAGGGCCCCAAGAGACCCAGTACTTC	CASSPIAGGPQETQYF
TRBD1	once	13	TRBV6-5	TRBJ2-7	TGTGCCAGCAGTTACGGGACAGGCCTCGAGCAGTACTTC	CASSYGTGLEQYF
-	-	15	TRBV15	TRBJ1-6	TGTGCCACCAGCAGAGATCGGGCGGAGTATTCACCCCTCCACTTT	CATSRDRAEYSPLHF
-	-	13	TRBV7-8	TRBJ1-2	TGTGCCAGCAGCTTAGCGGAAAACTATGGCTACACCTTC	CASSLAENYGYTF
-	-	12	TRBV12-5	TRBJ1-3	TGTGCTAGTGGGATCTCTGGAAACACCATATATTTT	CASGISGNTIYF
-	-	16	TRBV2	TRBJ2-4	TGTGCCAGCAGTAAGGACGGCTGGATAGCCAAAAACATTCAGTACTTC	CASSKDGWIAKNIQYF
-	-	13	TRBV27	TRBJ1-5	TGTGCCAGCAGCATACCAGGAATTCAGCCCCAGCATTTT	CASSIPGIQPQHF
TRBD2	-	15	TRBV5-1	TRBJ2-1	TGCGCCAGCAGCTTGACTAGCGGGGTCTACAATGAGCAGTTCTTC	CASSLTSGVYNEQFF
-	-	15	TRBV5-1	TRBJ2-1	TGCGCCAGCAGCCCGACTGGGGGCTCCTACAATGAGCAGTTCTTC	CASSPTGGSYNEQFF
-	-	13	TRBV30	TRBJ1-5	TGTGCCTGGAGTGTACTTGGAGGTCAGCCCCAGCATTTT	CAWSVLGGQPQHF
-	-	16	TRBV18	TRBJ1-5	TGTGCCAGCTCTCCCTCAACAGGGAACAGCAATCAGCCCCAGCATTTT	CASSPSTGNSNQPQHF
-	-	16	TRBV21-1	TRBJ2-2	TGTGCCAGCAGCAATTCACAGGACAGGAACACCGGGGAGCTGTTTTTT	CASSNSQDRNTGELFF
TRBD2	once	15	TRBV4-3	TRBJ2-5	TGCGCCAGCAGCCAAGTTGGGCTAGCGGGAGAGACCCAGTACTTC	CASSQVGLAGETQYF
-	-	13	TRBV5-1	TRBJ2-1	TGCGCCAGCGCGGCTAGCGCCTACAATGAGCAGTTCTTC	CASAASAYNEQFF
-	-	16	TRBV15	TRBJ1-2	TGTGCCACCAGCAGAGACCTCCAAGCCCAATCCCATGGCTACACCTTC	CATSRDLQAQSHGYTF
-	-	18	TRBV6-2/TRBV6-3	TRBJ1-3	TGTGCCAGCAGTTGGGGGATGATTCAGACAGCCTCTGGAAACACCATATATTTT	CASSWGMIQTASGNTIYF
TRBD2	-	15	TRBV7-2	TRBJ2-4	TGTGCCAGCAGCTTAGAGCTAGCGGGGTTAAACATTCAGTACTTC	CASSLELAGLNIQYF
TRBD1	-	15	TRBV5-1	TRBJ2-7	TGCGCCAGCAGCTTGGAACCGGGACAGGGACGCGAGCAGTACTTC	CASSLEPGQGREQYF
-	-	16	TRBV19	TRBJ2-7	TGTGCCAGTAGTATCCCCGCGGCAGGGGGGGTTTACGAGCAGTACTTC	CASSIPAAGGVYEQYF